The 7 T cell receptor beta chains in this list originate from one sample, sequenced in a study of OX40 agonist ivuxolimab in advanced cancers. Profiled with immunoSEQ multiplex PCR; TCRdb holds only in-frame clones, not every one. The profile shows around 110,000 clones, 90% of them singletons. Sequences were derived from CD4+ or CD8+ T cells sorted from blood, sampled in a trial of the OX40 agonist ivuxolimab. These receptors originate from an adult with an advanced solid tumor such as melanoma, head and neck, liver or kidney cancer.

The chain joins TRBV5-1 to TRBJ1-1; 8 nucleotides line up with TRBD1. The CDR3 spans 14 residues. From germline, CDR1 is SGHRS and CDR2 YFSETQ. The trim removed 4 bases at V and 5 bases at J, leaving 7 bases unmatched. CDR3 sequence reads: CASSPDRGKTEAFF. The CDR3 nucleotides are TGCGCCAGCAGCCCCGACAGGGGTAAAACTGAAGCTTTCTTT.

The chain couples TRBV5-5 to TRBJ1-1, with 7 bases matching TRBD1. There are 16 residues in the CDR3. Germline lookup yields CDR1 SGHKS and CDR2 YYEKEE (reference sequence). V shed 1 base and J 0 bases; nucleotides not matched to a gene: 6. The DNA for the CDR3 is TGTGCCAGCAGCTTGTTCTCGGGACAGATGAACACTGAAGCTTTCTTT. Translated: CASSLFSGQMNTEAFF.

This chain connects TRBV9 to TRBJ2-5; TRBD2 aligns across 7 bases. The trim removed 1 base at V and 3 bases at J, leaving 3 bases unmatched. CDR3 size: 14 residues. Germline values: CDR1 SGDLS, CDR2 YYNGEE. The CDR3 reads CASSVSGTKETQYF. The CDR3 DNA reads TGTGCCAGCAGCGTATCAGGGACTAAAGAGACCCAGTACTTC.

The rearrangement uses TRBV5-1 and TRBJ1-5, with 7 bases matching TRBD1. The V and J ends lost 1 base and 7 bases, in that order; junction bases with no gene match: 5. The CDR3 is made up of 14 amino acids. CDR1 and CDR2 (germline): SGHRS, YFSETQ. The CDR3 region is CASSLLGGGQPQHF. CDR3 bases: TGCGCCAGCAGCTTGCTAGGGGGCGGGCAGCCCCAGCATTTT.

The V call is TRBV11-2, the J call TRBJ2-5; 8 positions match TRBD2. The J segment lost 3 bases and the V segment lost 4 bases, leaving 10 bases of the junction unmatched. This CDR3 is built from 16 residues. From germline, CDR1 is SGHAT and CDR2 FQNNGV. CDR3 coding DNA: TGTGCCAGCAGCTCGAACTTTAGAGCGGGGGAAGAGACCCAGTACTTC. This sequence encodes CASSSNFRAGEETQYF.

The V and J genes are TRBV19 and TRBJ2-2, with unresolved D. V dropped 3 bases and J dropped 4 bases, with 3 bases sitting between them. CDR1 is LNHDA and CDR2 is SQIVND in the germline V gene (reference sequence). This CDR3 is 12 amino acids long. The CDR3 nucleotides read TGTGCCAGTAGTATCCGCACCGGGGAGCTGTTTTTT. This gives the protein CASSIRTGELFF.

This chain joins TRBV27 and TRBJ1-4; D is uncertain. The germline CDR1 and CDR2 sequences are MNHEY and SMNVEV (reference sequence). This CDR3 is built from 14 residues. Trimming removed 5 bases from V and 8 bases from J, with 15 bases in between. The CDR3 reads CASSGTNPVEKLFF. The DNA for the CDR3 is TGTGCCAGCAGTGGAACCAATCCCGTCGAAAAACTGTTTTTT.